Listed here are 3 T cell receptor beta chains from one sample, sequenced in a study of blood T cells in healthy people across ages. Together with a sample-barcoded 5' primer, a J-beta primer mix was included in a second PCR lasting roughly 6 to 12 cycles. Using its own MiXCR run on the 5' RACE reads, TCRdb lists one record per CDR3 protein. This table holds approximately 730,000 distinct CDR3 sequences, roughly 50% found once. Sequencing was carried out using blood. All receptors derive from a man older than 75 in good health.

The chain carries TRBV10-3 and TRBJ2-7; 11 bases are shared with TRBD2. V gave up 10 bases and J gave up 0 bases; unmatched junction bases: 8. CDR1 is ENHRY and CDR2 is SYGVKD in the germline V gene. The CDR3 totals 15 residues. The CDR3 DNA reads TGTGCCAGCGCCGGGACTAGCGGTAGCTCCTACGAGCAGTACTTC. Protein product: CASAGTSGSSYEQYF.

This clonotype has just one count. The chain joins TRBV5-1 to TRBJ2-1; a possible D gene is TRBD1 (5 bases). Trimming took off 4 bases at V and 8 bases at J, with 16 bases between the two ends. Germline V gene data show CDR1 as SGHRS and CDR2 as YFSETQ. This CDR3 contains 14 residues. CDR3 loop: CASSVDPGMYEQFF. In DNA, the CDR3 is TGCGCCAGCAGCGTGGACCCAGGGATGTATGAGCAGTTCTTC.

This chain uses TRBV10-3 with TRBJ2-5, with 8 bases matching TRBD1. V lost 3 bases, J lost 11 bases, and 11 bases stayed unmatched. Germline CDR1 and CDR2: ENHRY and SYGVKD. This CDR3 is 14 amino acids long. The CDR3 nucleotides are TGTGCCATCAGTGATTGGACAGGGCAGGGGGAGCAGTACTTC. Amino acids: CAISDWTGQGEQYF.